Below, 23 T cell receptor beta chains from the same sample are listed, as sequenced in a study of T-cell reconstitution after alpha-beta-depleted transplantation in children. Unique molecular identifiers were incorporated when the TCRbeta library was constructed. Using its own MiXCR run on the PCR reads, TCRdb lists one record per CDR3 protein. Of hundreds of thousands of distinct CDR3 sequences listed, 8% to 11% were seen once; the top ten hold about 4.3%. Sample: PBMCs from the stem cell graft donor, taken from the stem cell graft. The receptors here all came from a human donor who donated a stem cell graft to a child with acute myeloid leukemia.

This clonotype turned up a few times. This sequence joins TRBV30 and TRBJ2-5; possibly TRBD2 for D (5 bases). V lost 8 bases, J lost 5 bases, and 18 bases lay in between. This CDR3 contains 13 residues. The germline CDR1 and CDR2 sequences are GTSNPN and SVGIG (reference sequence). In nucleotides, the CDR3 is TGTGCCGGACTGGGGAGTTCGGGGGAGACCCAGTACTTC. It codes for CAGLGSSGETQYF.

At least ten counts were recorded for this clonotype. The chain uses TRBV6-2 or TRBV6-3 and TRBJ1-5, with 7 bases aligning to TRBD1. Germline-derived CDR1 and CDR2 are MNHEY and SVGEGT. CDR3 length: 14 residues. The junction had 6 bases not matched to a gene; V was cut back by 6 bases and J by 4 bases. In DNA, the CDR3 is TGTGCCAGCAGCGACAGGGTATCAAATCAGCCCCAGCATTTT. It encodes CASSDRVSNQPQHF.

The chain combines TRBV20-1 with TRBJ1-2; perhaps TRBD1 as D (5 bases). Per the germline V gene, CDR1 is DFQATT and CDR2 is SNEGSKA (reference sequence). The CDR3 totals 11 residues. The V gene lost 3 bases and the J gene lost 8 bases, with 10 bases spanning the gap. The CDR3 DNA sequence: TGCAGTGCTAGCGTTCAGGGAGGCTACACCTTC. Protein: CSASVQGGYTF.

V gene TRBV28 combines with J gene TRBJ2-7, with 8 bases that match TRBD1. CDR1 and CDR2 from the germline V gene are MDHEN and SYDVKM. Trimming cost V 6 bases and J 4 bases; bases outside gene matches: 8. This CDR3 comprises 14 residues. The CDR3 region has the DNA TGTGCCAGCAGCCCGACAGGGGATCTTTACGAGCAGTACTTC. Its protein product is CASSPTGDLYEQYF.

In its sample, this clonotype was seen many times. The chain combines TRBV20-1 with TRBJ2-3; D is perhaps TRBD2 (7 bases). V lost 4 bases and J 7 bases, leaving 18 bases between the germline ends. The CDR3 length is 14 residues. The V gene's germline CDR1 is DFQATT and CDR2 SNEGSKA (reference sequence). The CDR3 loop is CSATSGRGGNTQYF. CDR3 sequence (DNA): TGCAGTGCTACTAGCGGACGAGGGGGTAATACGCAGTATTTT.

This clonotype was picked up many times. V usage is TRBV4-2 and J usage is TRBJ2-7; D is perhaps TRBD1 (6 bases). With 4 bases removed from V and 0 bases from J, the gap between germline ends came to 7 bases. The CDR3 loop spans 13 amino acids. CDR1 LGHNA and CDR2 YNFKEQ come from the germline V gene. The CDR3 is CASSRQASYEQYF. Written as DNA, the CDR3 is TGTGCCAGCAGCCGACAGGCCTCCTACGAGCAGTACTTC.

This clonotype was observed a handful of times. The chain recombines TRBV28 with TRBJ2-7, with D perhaps being TRBD1 or TRBD2 (5 bases each). Per the germline V gene, CDR1 is MDHEN and CDR2 is SYDVKM. V lost 4 bases and J 12 bases, leaving 19 bases between the germline ends. This CDR3 is 13 amino acids long. CDR3 nucleotides: TGTGCCAGCAGTTCTCAGCGGCCCAGGGTGGGGTACTTC. This codes for CASSSQRPRVGYF. The variable domain in full, completed from reference TRBV28 and TRBJ2-7, reads DVKVTQSSRYLVKRTGEKVFLECVQDMDHENMFWYRQDPGLGLRLIYFSYDVKMKEKGDIPEGYSVSREKKERFSLILESASTNQTSMYLCASSSQRPRVGYFGPGTRLTVT.

The chain uses TRBV4-3 and TRBJ1-2; 7 bases are a match to TRBD1. V lost 3 bases to trimming and J lost 6 bases; unmatched junction nucleotides: 10. The CDR3 has 15 residues. Germline V gene lookup returns CDR1 LGHNA and CDR2 YSLEER. The CDR3 here is CASSHDLTGINGYTF. Here the CDR3 DNA reads TGCGCCAGCAGCCACGACCTGACAGGGATTAATGGCTACACCTTC.

This clonotype occurred a few times. The V gene is TRBV7-9, the J gene TRBJ2-3; D is uncertain. Germline values: CDR1 SEHNR, CDR2 FQNEAQ (reference sequence). Trimming left V 5 bases short and J 6 bases short, with 15 bases between. The CDR3 contains 14 residues. In DNA, the CDR3 is TGTGCCAGCAGCCGCATAAAAAGGCCCGATACGCAGTATTTT. This translates into CASSRIKRPDTQYF.

The chain links TRBV20-1 to TRBJ2-5; D ambiguous. Germline V gene data show CDR1 as DFQATT and CDR2 as SNEGSKA (reference sequence). Deletions cut 6 bases from V and 0 bases from J, with 11 bases between. This CDR3 has 13 amino acids. The CDR3 DNA sequence: TGCAGTGCCCTCCTAGTGAACCAAGAGACCCAGTACTTC. Translating it yields CSALLVNQETQYF.

This chain connects TRBV6-2 or TRBV6-3 to TRBJ2-4; D is uncertain. Trimming took 2 bases from V and 3 from J, leaving 8 bases between them. This CDR3 region has 14 residues. The germline V gene has CDR1 MNHEY and CDR2 SVGEGT. The CDR3 loop reads CASSYDRVKNIQYF. CDR3 in DNA: TGTGCCAGCAGTTACGACCGGGTCAAAAACATTCAGTACTTC.

This clonotype was seen ten or more times. The rearrangement links TRBV24-1 to TRBJ2-1; D is unclear. Germline V CDR1 and CDR2: KGHDR, SFDVKD. This CDR3 has 14 amino acids. Trimming stripped 3 bases from V and 8 bases from J, with 13 bases between. The CDR3 DNA follows: TGTGCCACCAGTGATCCGGCCCCCGTGGATGAGCAGTTCTTC. Protein sequence: CATSDPAPVDEQFF.

This clonotype was recorded at least ten times. This chain uses TRBV4-3 with TRBJ1-1, with D tentatively TRBD1 (5 bases). The V gene lost 0 bases and the J gene lost 2 bases, with 13 bases spanning the gap. The CDR3 totals 16 residues. Germline V gene data show CDR1 as LGHNA and CDR2 as YSLEER. The CDR3 loop is CASSQDKGILNTEAFF. CDR3 coding DNA: TGCGCCAGCAGCCAAGATAAGGGGATCCTCAACACTGAAGCTTTCTTT.

This clonotype occurred a few times. The chain joins TRBV30 to TRBJ2-7, with TRBD2 matching 7 bases. The germline V gene has CDR1 GTSNPN and CDR2 SVGIG (reference sequence). The CDR3 is 15 amino acids. With 0 bases clipped from V and 2 bases from J, the junction kept 7 bases outside the gene matches. CDR3 sequence (DNA): TGTGCCTGGAGTGTTGGCCAGCGGGGTGCCTACGAGCAGTACTTC. Amino acids: CAWSVGQRGAYEQYF.

This chain uses TRBV11-2 with TRBJ1-1; 7 nucleotides agree with TRBD1. V lost 3 bases, J lost 1 base, and 8 bases stayed unmatched. CDR1 is SGHAT and CDR2 is FQNNGV in the germline V gene. The CDR3 is 16 amino acids. The CDR3 sequence: CASSFGQDYRNTEAFF. The CDR3 DNA reads as TGTGCCAGCAGCTTCGGACAGGATTATAGGAACACTGAAGCTTTCTTT.

This clonotype was detected many times. V is TRBV29-1 and J is TRBJ2-4; no clear D gene. CDR3 size: 15 residues. Germline CDR1 and CDR2: SQVTM and ANQGSEA. The V gene lost 4 bases and the J gene lost 0 bases, with 13 bases spanning the gap. CDR3 nucleotides: TGCAGCGTTGTGGGGATAACCCTAGCCAAAAACATTCAGTACTTC. Translation gives CSVVGITLAKNIQYF.

This chain joins TRBV7-9 and TRBJ1-5; possible D gene TRBD1, 6 bases. Deletions cut 5 bases from V and 4 bases from J, with 15 bases between. The germline CDR1 and CDR2 sequences are SEHNR and FQNEAQ (reference sequence). The CDR3 runs 15 residues. CDR3 loop: CASSPPGAGNQPQHF. Written as DNA, the CDR3 is TGTGCCAGCAGCCCCCCGGGGGCAGGGAATCAGCCCCAGCATTTT.

Ten or more counts support this clonotype. The chain recombines TRBV20-1 with TRBJ2-7; perhaps TRBD1 as D (9 bases). Germline V gives CDR1 DFQATT, CDR2 SNEGSKA (reference sequence). The CDR3 is made up of 17 amino acids. Trimming left V 5 bases short and J 0 bases short, with 23 bases between. CDR3 amino acids: CSALRDRAREGSYEQYF. The CDR3 nucleotides are TGCAGTGCTCTTCGGGACAGGGCCCGGGAGGGCTCCTACGAGCAGTACTTC.

This chain links TRBV18 with TRBJ1-2, with D possibly matching TRBD1 (5 bases). The V gene lost 0 bases and the J gene lost 0 bases, with 5 bases spanning the gap. Germline assignment: CDR1 KGHSH and CDR2 LQKENI. The CDR3 is 14 amino acids. CDR3 region: CASSPPGANYGYTF. The CDR3 DNA reads as TGTGCCAGCTCACCACCAGGGGCTAACTATGGCTACACCTTC.

The sample holds many counts of this clonotype. This chain connects TRBV6-4 to TRBJ2-5; either TRBD1 or TRBD2 may fit D (6 bases each). V was shortened by 11 bases and J by 0 bases, with 16 bases between the two germline ends. The length of the CDR3 is 14 residues. Germline CDR1 is MRHNA and CDR2 is SNTAGT. CDR3 nucleotides: TGTGCCCCCGGGGGCAGGGCCAACCAAGAGACCCAGTACTTC. Translated: CAPGGRANQETQYF.

The chain recombines TRBV27 with TRBJ2-7; 9 bases line up with TRBD1. V lost 2 bases and J lost 6; bases outside the gene matches: 5. This CDR3 has 14 residues. Germline assignment: CDR1 MNHEY and CDR2 SMNVEV (reference sequence). In DNA form, the CDR3 reads TGTGCCAGCAGTTTAGCAGGACAGGGGAGCGAGCAGTACTTC. This codes for CASSLAGQGSEQYF.

V gene TRBV11-2 combines with J gene TRBJ2-3, with a possible D match to TRBD1 (6 bases). The CDR3 covers 15 residues. Germline V gives CDR1 SGHAT, CDR2 FQNNGV. The V end lost 4 bases, the J end lost 2 bases, and 13 bases lay between the germline ends. CDR3 sequence: CASSSPDRFTDTQYF. The CDR3 DNA sequence: TGTGCCAGCAGCTCCCCCGACAGGTTCACAGATACGCAGTATTTT.

V gene TRBV6-2 or TRBV6-3 combines with J gene TRBJ2-1, with 8 bases aligning to TRBD1. There are 14 residues in the CDR3. The junction had 2 bases not matched to a gene; V was cut back by 0 bases and J by 7 bases. In germline, CDR1 is MNHEY, CDR2 SVGEGT. CDR3 bases: TGTGCCAGCAGTTACTCGACAGGGGTGAATGAGCAGTTCTTC. Protein product: CASSYSTGVNEQFF.